This T cell receptor beta chain was recovered during a study of shared clonotypes between healthy human individuals. At the level of the study: A couple of women and three men aged 18 to 49 made up the donors.

V gave up 7 bases and J gave up 0 bases, with 10 bases separating them. CDR1 is MNHNY and CDR2 is SVGAGI in the germline V gene (reference sequence). The CDR3 is 14 amino acids. Recent vaccinations or acute infections were absent in the healthy HIV-negative adult donors. Note on this clone: Its target is not known.

Regarding the study as a whole: Donors were few, which limited the genetic and exposure-history diversity represented.

An even split of each subset's genomic DNA across several immunoSEQ plates was performed. Produced via immunoSEQ multiplex PCR; TCRdb's table is partial and in-frame only. The sample carries around 440,000 clones, more than 70% recorded once. The chain is built from TRBV6-6 and TRBJ2-1; D is perhaps TRBD1 (5 bases). What was sequenced was PBMCs. The TCR sequence derives from a woman between 35 and 50 years old in good health. Some clones in this sample may be carry-over from other donors' samples. The CDR3 spells CASTNRLSYNEQFF. CDR3 sequence (DNA): TGTGCCAGCACAAACAGGCTCTCCTACAATGAGCAGTTCTTC.